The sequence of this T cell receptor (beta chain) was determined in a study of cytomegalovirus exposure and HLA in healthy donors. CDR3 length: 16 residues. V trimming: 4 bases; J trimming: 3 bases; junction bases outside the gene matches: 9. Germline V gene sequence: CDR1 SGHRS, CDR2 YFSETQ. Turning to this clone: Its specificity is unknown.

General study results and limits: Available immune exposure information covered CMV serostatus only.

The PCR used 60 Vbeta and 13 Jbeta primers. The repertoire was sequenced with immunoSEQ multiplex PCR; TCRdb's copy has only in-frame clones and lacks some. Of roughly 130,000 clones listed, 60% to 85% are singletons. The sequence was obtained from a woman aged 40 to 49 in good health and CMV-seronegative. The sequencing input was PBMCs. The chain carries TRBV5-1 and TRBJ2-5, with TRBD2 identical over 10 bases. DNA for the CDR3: TGCGCCAGCAGCCCGAGGACTAGCGGACCGAAAGAGACCCAGTACTTC. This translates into CASSPRTSGPKETQYF.